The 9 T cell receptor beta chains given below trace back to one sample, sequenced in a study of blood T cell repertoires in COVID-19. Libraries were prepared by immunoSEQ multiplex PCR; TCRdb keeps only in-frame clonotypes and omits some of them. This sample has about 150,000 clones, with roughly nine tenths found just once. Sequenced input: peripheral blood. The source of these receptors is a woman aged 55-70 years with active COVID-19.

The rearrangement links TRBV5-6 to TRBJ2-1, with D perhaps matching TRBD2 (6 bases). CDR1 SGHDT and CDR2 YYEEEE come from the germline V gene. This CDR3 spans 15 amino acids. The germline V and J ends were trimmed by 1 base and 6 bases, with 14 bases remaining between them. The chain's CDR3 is CASSLNPTSFNEQFF. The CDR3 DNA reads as TGTGCCAGCAGCTTGAACCCAACTAGCTTCAATGAGCAGTTCTTC.

The CDR3 is CASSGSGGDARSYNEQFF. The CDR3 region has the DNA TGTGCCAGCAGTGGAAGTGGGGGGGACGCCCGCTCCTACAATGAGCAGTTCTTC. The J gene is TRBJ2-1, the V gene TRBV2, with 7 positions matching TRBD2. After removal of 4 bases from V and 0 bases from J, the junction contained 12 bases not matched to a gene. The CDR3 loop spans 18 amino acids. Germline V gives CDR1 SNHLY, CDR2 FYNNEI. Complete variable domain (other parts from reference TRBV2 and TRBJ2-1): EPEVTQTPSHQVTQMGQEVILRCVPISNHLYFYWYRQILGQKVEFLVSFYNNEISEKSEIFDDQFSVERPDGSNFTLKIRSTKLEDSAMYFCASSGSGGDARSYNEQFFGPGTRLTVL.

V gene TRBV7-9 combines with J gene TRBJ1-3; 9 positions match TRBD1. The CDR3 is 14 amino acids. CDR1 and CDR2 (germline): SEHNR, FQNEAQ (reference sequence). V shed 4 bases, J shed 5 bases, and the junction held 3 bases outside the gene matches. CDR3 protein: CASSSGQGRNTIYF. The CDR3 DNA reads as TGTGCCAGCAGCTCCGGACAGGGGAGAAACACCATATATTTT.

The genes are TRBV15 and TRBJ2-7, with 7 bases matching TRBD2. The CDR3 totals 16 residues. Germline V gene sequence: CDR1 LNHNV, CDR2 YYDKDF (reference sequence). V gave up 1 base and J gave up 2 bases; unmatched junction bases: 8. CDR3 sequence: CATSRAGVAGAYEQYF. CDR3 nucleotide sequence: TGTGCCACCAGCAGAGCTGGGGTAGCGGGTGCCTACGAGCAGTACTTC.

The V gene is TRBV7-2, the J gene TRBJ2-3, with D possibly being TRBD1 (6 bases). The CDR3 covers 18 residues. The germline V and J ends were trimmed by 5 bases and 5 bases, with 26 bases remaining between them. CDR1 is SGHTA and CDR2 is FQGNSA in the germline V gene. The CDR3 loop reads CASSPKALGQPIGDTQYF. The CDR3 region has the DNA TGTGCCAGCAGCCCTAAGGCCCTTGGACAGCCTATAGGAGATACGCAGTATTTT.

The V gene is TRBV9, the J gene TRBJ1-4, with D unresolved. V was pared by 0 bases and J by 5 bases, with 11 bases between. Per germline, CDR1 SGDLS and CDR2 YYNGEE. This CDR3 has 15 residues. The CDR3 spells CASSVGGGMNEKLFF. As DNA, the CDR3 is TGTGCCAGCAGCGTAGGGGGAGGGATGAATGAAAAACTGTTTTTT.

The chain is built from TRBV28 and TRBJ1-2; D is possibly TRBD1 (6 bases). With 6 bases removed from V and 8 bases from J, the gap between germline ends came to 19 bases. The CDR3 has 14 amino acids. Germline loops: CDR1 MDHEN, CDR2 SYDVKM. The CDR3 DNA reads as TGTGCCAGCAGCCCTATCAGGAATGGGGGCGGCTACACCTTC. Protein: CASSPIRNGGGYTF.

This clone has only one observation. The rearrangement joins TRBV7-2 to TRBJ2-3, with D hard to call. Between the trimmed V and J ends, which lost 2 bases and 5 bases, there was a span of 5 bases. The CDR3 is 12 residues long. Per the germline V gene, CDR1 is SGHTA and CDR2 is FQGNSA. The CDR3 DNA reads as TGTGCCAGCAGCTTAAGGAGAGATACGCAGTATTTT. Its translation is CASSLRRDTQYF.

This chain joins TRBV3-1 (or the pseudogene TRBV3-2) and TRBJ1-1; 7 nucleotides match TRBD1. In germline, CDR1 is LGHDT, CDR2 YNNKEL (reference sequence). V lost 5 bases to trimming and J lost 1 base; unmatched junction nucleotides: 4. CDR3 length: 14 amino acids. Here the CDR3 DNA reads TGTGCCAGCAGCAACCGGGACAGGAACACTGAAGCTTTCTTT. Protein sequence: CASSNRDRNTEAFF.